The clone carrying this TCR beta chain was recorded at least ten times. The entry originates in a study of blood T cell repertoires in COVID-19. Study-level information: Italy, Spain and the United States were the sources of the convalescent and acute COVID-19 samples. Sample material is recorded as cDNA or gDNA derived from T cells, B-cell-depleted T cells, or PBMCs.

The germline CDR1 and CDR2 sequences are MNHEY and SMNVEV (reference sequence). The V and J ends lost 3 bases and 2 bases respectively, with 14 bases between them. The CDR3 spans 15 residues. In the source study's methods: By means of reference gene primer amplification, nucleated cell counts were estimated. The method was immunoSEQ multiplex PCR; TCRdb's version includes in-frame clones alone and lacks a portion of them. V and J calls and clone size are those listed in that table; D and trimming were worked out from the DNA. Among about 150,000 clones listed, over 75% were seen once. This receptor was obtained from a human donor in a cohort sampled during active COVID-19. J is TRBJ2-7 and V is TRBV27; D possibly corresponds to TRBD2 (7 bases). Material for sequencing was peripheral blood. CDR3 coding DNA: TGTGCCAGCAGTTTCCCGGGGGGCCGGGCCTACGAGCAGTACTTC. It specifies CASSFPGGRAYEQYF.